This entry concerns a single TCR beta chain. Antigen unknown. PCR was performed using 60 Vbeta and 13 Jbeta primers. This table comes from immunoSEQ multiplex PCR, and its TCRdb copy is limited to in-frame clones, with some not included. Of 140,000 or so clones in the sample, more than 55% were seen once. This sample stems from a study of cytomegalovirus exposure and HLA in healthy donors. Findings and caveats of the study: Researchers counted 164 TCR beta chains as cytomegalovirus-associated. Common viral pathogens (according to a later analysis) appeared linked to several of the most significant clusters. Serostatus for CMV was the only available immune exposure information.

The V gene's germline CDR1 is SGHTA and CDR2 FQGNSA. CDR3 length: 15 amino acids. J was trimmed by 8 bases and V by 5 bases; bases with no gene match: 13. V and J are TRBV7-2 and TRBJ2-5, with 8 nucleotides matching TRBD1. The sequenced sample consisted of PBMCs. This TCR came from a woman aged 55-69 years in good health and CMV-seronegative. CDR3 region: CASSPTGTGRGTQYF. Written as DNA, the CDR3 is TGTGCCAGCAGCCCGACCGGGACAGGAAGAGGAACCCAGTACTTC.